The T cell receptor (beta chain) under discussion was sequenced for a study of post-analysis software for immune sequencing data. In the study overall: Some patients lacked subtype; others had relapsing-remitting, secondary progressive or progressive-relapsing disease.

Study-level points and caveats: Controls had lower frequencies than patients of 4 or 5 TRBV segments, which included TRBV5-6, TRBV5-1 and TRBV20-1. F measure showed strong co-clustering of same-batch samples.

Libraries were made from TCR beta cDNA, and they carried unique molecular identifiers. T cells numbering roughly 0.85 to 11 million gave rise to about 490,000 cDNA molecules. TCRdb used MiXCR to reprocess the PCR reads, holding one entry per CDR3 protein. This table holds about 460,000 distinct CDR3 sequences, 45% found once. The CDR3 contains 14 residues. V gave up 7 bases and J gave up 6 bases; unmatched junction bases: 7. CDR1 SGHTA and CDR2 FQGNSA come from the germline V gene. With regard to this clonotype: Its antigen is unidentified.

This chain joins TRBV7-2 and TRBJ2-7; 12 bases map to TRBD2. This TCR came from a girl aged 10 to 17 with multiple sclerosis. Sequences were obtained from blood. The DNA for the CDR3 is TGTGCCAGCACCAGGACTAGCGGGACCTGCGAGCAGTACTTC. Its protein product is CASTRTSGTCEQYF.